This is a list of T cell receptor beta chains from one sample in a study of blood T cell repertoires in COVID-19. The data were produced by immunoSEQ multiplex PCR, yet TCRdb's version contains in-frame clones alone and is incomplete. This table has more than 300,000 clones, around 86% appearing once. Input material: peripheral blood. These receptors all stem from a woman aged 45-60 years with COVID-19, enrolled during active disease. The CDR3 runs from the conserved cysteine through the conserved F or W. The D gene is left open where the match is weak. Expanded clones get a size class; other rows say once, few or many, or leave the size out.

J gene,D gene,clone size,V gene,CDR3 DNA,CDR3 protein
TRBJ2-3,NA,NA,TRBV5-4,TGTGCCAGCAGCTTGGGGGCGGGGTACACAGATACGCAGTATTTT,CASSLGAGYTDTQYF
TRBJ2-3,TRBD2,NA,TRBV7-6,TGTGCCAGCAGCCCGGGACTAGCGGGAGGGCCGTTGAGCACAGATACGCAGTATTTT,CASSPGLAGGPLSTDTQYF
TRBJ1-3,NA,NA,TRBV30,TGTGCCCAGGGTGGCGACGGAAACACCATATATTTT,CAQGGDGNTIYF
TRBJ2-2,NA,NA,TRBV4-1,TGCGCCAGCAGCCAAGATGTTGAGACAGCGAACACCGGGGAGCTGTTTTTT,CASSQDVETANTGELFF
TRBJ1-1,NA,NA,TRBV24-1,TGTGCCACCAGTGATCCCGGGTCCTCCGGGGCTTTCTTT,CATSDPGSSGAFF
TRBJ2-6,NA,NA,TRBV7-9,TGTGCCAGCAGCTCCCAAACAAAGGGGGCTGGGGCCAACGTCCTGACTTTC,CASSSQTKGAGANVLTF
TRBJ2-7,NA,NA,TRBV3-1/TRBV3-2,TGTGCCAGCAGCCCGGACAGCCCTGTACGGCCCTACGAGCAGTACTTC,CASSPDSPVRPYEQYF
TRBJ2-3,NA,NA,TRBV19,TGTGCCAGTAGTATGCCTACCACAGATACGCAGTATTTT,CASSMPTTDTQYF
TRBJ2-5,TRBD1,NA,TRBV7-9,TGTGCCAGCAGGGAATCCGGGACAGGGGAACAAGAGACCCAGTACTTC,CASRESGTGEQETQYF
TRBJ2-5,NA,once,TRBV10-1,TGCGCCAGCAGTGCCGGGACTTACCTCCAAGAGACCCAGTACTTC,CASSAGTYLQETQYF
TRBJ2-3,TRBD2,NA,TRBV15,TGTGCCACCAGCAGAGGCCTGACTAGCGGGAGGGCCGGAGATACGCAGTATTTT,CATSRGLTSGRAGDTQYF
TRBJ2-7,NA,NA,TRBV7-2,TGTGCCAGCAGCACCCAGGGGGAGGCTTACGAGCAGTACTTC,CASSTQGEAYEQYF
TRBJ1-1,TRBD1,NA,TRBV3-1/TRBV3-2,TGTGCCAGCAGCCACGCTAGAAACAGGGGTGGAACTGAAGCTTTCTTT,CASSHARNRGGTEAFF
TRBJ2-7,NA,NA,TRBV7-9,TGTGCCAGCAGCTCGCCGAAACAGGGTCCGGGCTACGAGCAGTACTTC,CASSSPKQGPGYEQYF
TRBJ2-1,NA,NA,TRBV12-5,TGTGCTAGTGGTTTGGATCCTACAGGCTCACGGAACAATGAGCAGTTCTTC,CASGLDPTGSRNNEQFF
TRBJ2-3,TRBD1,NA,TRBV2,TGTGCCAGCAGTCAGGGGGCGATAGTAGATACGCAGTATTTT,CASSQGAIVDTQYF
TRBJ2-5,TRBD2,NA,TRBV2,TGTGCCAGCAAGACTAGCAGTAACCAAGAGACCCAGTACTTC,CASKTSSNQETQYF
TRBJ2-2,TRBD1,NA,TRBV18,TGTGCCAGCTCACCCCAATCGACAGGGGTCGACACCGGGGAGCTGTTTTTT,CASSPQSTGVDTGELFF
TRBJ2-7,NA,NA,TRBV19,TGTGCCAGTAGTATCCCTCCTTCGGACGAGCAGTACTTC,CASSIPPSDEQYF
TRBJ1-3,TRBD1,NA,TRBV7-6,TGTGCCAGCAGCCCAACAGGGGGGAACAGAAACACCATATATTTT,CASSPTGGNRNTIYF
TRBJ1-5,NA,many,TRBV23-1,TGCGCCAGCAGTCTTGGGAGGCGGGAGCCCCAGCATTTT,CASSLGRREPQHF
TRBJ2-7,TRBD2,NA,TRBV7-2,TGTGCCAGCAGCCCCCGTTCGGGGGGTTCCTACGAGCAGTACTTC,CASSPRSGGSYEQYF
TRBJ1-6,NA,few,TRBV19,TGTGCCAGTAGACCCTGGGTTCGAAGGGGGTCACCCCTCCACTTT,CASRPWVRRGSPLHF
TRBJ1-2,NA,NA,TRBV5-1,TGCGCCAGCAGCTTGGATGTCGCGGGAACCAACTATGGCTACACCTTC,CASSLDVAGTNYGYTF
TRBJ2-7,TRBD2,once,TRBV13,TGTGCCAGCAGCTTAGTTCTAGCGGGAGGGAGCTCCTACGAGCAGTACTTC,CASSLVLAGGSSYEQYF
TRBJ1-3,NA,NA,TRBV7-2,TGTGCCAGCAGCTTAGGTTACGGCTCTGGAAACACCATATATTTT,CASSLGYGSGNTIYF
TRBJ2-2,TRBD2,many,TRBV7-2,TGTGCCAGCAGCTTAGACTGGACTAGCGGCACCCACACCGGGGAGCTGTTTTTT,CASSLDWTSGTHTGELFF
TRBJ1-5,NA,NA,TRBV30,TGTGCCTGGAGTGTACAAGGAGGCCAGCCCCAGCATTTT,CAWSVQGGQPQHF
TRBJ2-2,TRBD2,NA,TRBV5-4,TGTGCCAGCAGCGCCCAAGCGGGAGCAAGGGCCGGGGAGCTGTTTTTT,CASSAQAGARAGELFF
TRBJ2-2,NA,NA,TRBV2,TGTGCCAGCAGTAAGAGGGACCGGGGGACCGGGGAGCTGTTTTTT,CASSKRDRGTGELFF
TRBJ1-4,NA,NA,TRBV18,TGTGCCAGCTCACCACTCACAGGGATAGAAAAACTGTTTTTT,CASSPLTGIEKLFF
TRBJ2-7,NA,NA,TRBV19,TGTGCCAGTAGTGACCACAGGGTCCCCTACGAGCAGTACTTC,CASSDHRVPYEQYF
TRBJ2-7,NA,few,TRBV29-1,TGCAGCGTCGTCGGGATCCGACGCTACGAGCAGTACTTC,CSVVGIRRYEQYF
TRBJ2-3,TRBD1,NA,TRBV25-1,TGTGCCAGCATCGGACAGGCCGACACAGATACGCAGTATTTT,CASIGQADTDTQYF
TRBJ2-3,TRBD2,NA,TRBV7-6,TGTGCCAGCAGCCCAGCAGGGCTAGCGGGAGCATCAGATACGCAGTATTTT,CASSPAGLAGASDTQYF
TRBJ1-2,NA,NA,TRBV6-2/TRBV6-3,TGTGCCAGCAGTTTCACCGCGTCAGGGTCTGTCCACACCTTC,CASSFTASGSVHTF
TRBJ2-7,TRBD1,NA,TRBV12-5,TGTGCTAGTGGTCGACCAACGACAGGGTTCAGTCACGAGCAGTACTTC,CASGRPTTGFSHEQYF
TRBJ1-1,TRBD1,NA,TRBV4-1,TGCGCCAGCAGCCAATTACCAGGGGGGTCGAACACTGAAGCTTTCTTT,CASSQLPGGSNTEAFF
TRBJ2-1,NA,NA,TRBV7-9,TGTGCCAGCAGCTTAGGAGGCCTGCCAAATGAGCAGTTCTTC,CASSLGGLPNEQFF
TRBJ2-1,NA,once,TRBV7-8,TGTGCCAGCAGCTTAGTGGCGGCCATCAATGAGCAGTTCTTC,CASSLVAAINEQFF
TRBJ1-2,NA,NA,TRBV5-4,TGTGCCAGCAGCTTAGTGGCAACACCTAACTATGGCTACACCTTC,CASSLVATPNYGYTF
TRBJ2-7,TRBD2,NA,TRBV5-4,TGTGCCAGCAGCTTTGGCTCTCTAGCGGACTACGAGCAGTACTTC,CASSFGSLADYEQYF
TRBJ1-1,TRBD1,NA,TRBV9,TGTGCCAGCAGCGCGGGACAGTTTACTGAAGCTTTCTTT,CASSAGQFTEAFF
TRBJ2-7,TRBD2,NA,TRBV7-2,TGTGCCAGCAGCTGGGACCGGGACTATGAGCAGTACTTC,CASSWDRDYEQYF
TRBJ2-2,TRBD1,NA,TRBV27,TGTGCCAGCAGTTTACCCTTAGACAGGGATCGCACCGGGGAGCTGTTTTTT,CASSLPLDRDRTGELFF
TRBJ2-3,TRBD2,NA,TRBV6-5,TGTGCCAGTGTTGCGGGGGGACCCACAGATACGCAGTATTTT,CASVAGGPTDTQYF